This T cell receptor (beta chain) stems from a study of blood T cell repertoires in COVID-19. Background on the study: Donors in the United States, Italy and Spain gave samples during acute or convalescent COVID-19. T cells, B-cell-depleted T cells, or PBMCs supplied cDNA or gDNA.

Original processing notes: Counts of nucleated cells, estimated from reference gene primer amplification, were obtained. Profiled with immunoSEQ multiplex PCR; TCRdb holds only in-frame clones, not every one. That table supplies the V and J calls and clone size; D and trimming were determined from the DNA. The top ten clones hold 7.9% of a sample with about 110,000 clones, 75% to 85% of them seen once. V was clipped by 7 bases and J by 7 bases; unmatched bases: 10. Germline V lookup: CDR1 SGHAT, CDR2 FQNNGV. The CDR3 length is 15 residues. This clone was recorded once. The sample consisted of peripheral blood. The rearrangement uses TRBV11-2 and TRBJ2-1, with TRBD1 identical over 10 bases. The source is a man between 65 and 85 years old with acute or convalescent COVID-19. CDR3 sequence: CASTFGQGGWNEQFF. In DNA, the CDR3 is TGTGCCAGCACCTTCGGACAGGGGGGGTGGAATGAGCAGTTCTTC.